The next 7 T cell receptor beta chains were all read from a single sample in a study of cytomegalovirus exposure and HLA in healthy donors. PCR involved 60 Vbeta and 13 Jbeta primers. Sequencing was performed with immunoSEQ multiplex PCR; in TCRdb, only in-frame clones are kept and a portion is missing. In the table there are approximately 120,000 clones, about 83% of which are singletons. Input material: PBMCs. These receptors all come from a man aged 25 to 45 in good health and CMV-seronegative.

This chain uses TRBV28 with TRBJ1-5; tentatively, D is TRBD1 (6 bases). CDR1 is MDHEN, CDR2 SYDVKM, per germline. V lost 5 bases and J lost 7, with 12 bases in between. This CDR3 region has 13 residues. This chain's CDR3 is CASSDGGLQPQHF. The CDR3 coding sequence is TGTGCCAGCAGTGACGGGGGGCTGCAGCCCCAGCATTTT.

The rearrangement joins TRBV5-4 to TRBJ2-7; no firm D call. CDR3 size: 14 residues. Germline V gene sequence: CDR1 SGHNT, CDR2 YYREEE (reference sequence). With 1 base removed from V and 1 base from J, the gap between germline ends came to 9 bases. The CDR3 spells CASSLPGPSYEQYF. Here the CDR3 DNA reads TGTGCCAGCAGCTTGCCGGGTCCTTCCTACGAGCAGTACTTC.

V and J are TRBV4-3 and TRBJ1-2; no definite D call. The CDR3 runs 15 residues. Per the germline V gene, CDR1 is LGHNA and CDR2 is YSLEER. Trimming shortened V by 0 bases and J by 3 bases, and 11 bases separated the two germline ends. CDR3 region: CASSQDRQDYYGYTF. In DNA, the CDR3 is TGCGCCAGCAGCCAAGATCGCCAGGATTACTATGGCTACACCTTC.

V usage is TRBV15 and J usage is TRBJ2-7, with 8 nucleotides matching TRBD1. The germline V gene has CDR1 LNHNV and CDR2 YYDKDF (reference sequence). The V gene end was trimmed by 1 base and the J gene end by 2 bases; junction bases not matched to a gene: 1. CDR3 length: 14 residues. The DNA of the CDR3 is TGTGCCACCAGCAGAGGACAGGGGACCTACGAGCAGTACTTC. Translated, it gives CATSRGQGTYEQYF.

V usage is TRBV2 and J usage is TRBJ2-3; 9 bases agree with TRBD2. J was trimmed by 7 bases and V by 6 bases; bases with no gene match: 11. The CDR3 contains 15 residues. CDR1 and CDR2 (germline): SNHLY, FYNNEI. CDR3 DNA sequence: TGTGCCAGCAGGGGGCTAGCGGGGAGTATTAATACGCAGTATTTT. This sequence encodes CASRGLAGSINTQYF.

The rearrangement uses TRBV13 and TRBJ2-7; a possible D gene is TRBD1 (5 bases). Germline CDR1 is PRHDT and CDR2 is FYEKMQ (reference sequence). Trimming shortened V by 4 bases and J by 0 bases, and 10 bases separated the two germline ends. This CDR3 is built from 14 residues. The CDR3 region is CASSSTGSSYEQYF. DNA for the CDR3: TGTGCCAGCAGCTCTACAGGTAGCTCCTACGAGCAGTACTTC.

The V call is TRBV27, the J call TRBJ1-2, with 7 nucleotides matching TRBD1. V shed 5 bases and J 8 bases; nucleotides not matched to a gene: 8. CDR3 length equals 13 residues. Germline values: CDR1 MNHEY, CDR2 SMNVEV (reference sequence). The CDR3: CASSIYRGRGYTF. The CDR3 DNA sequence: TGTGCCAGCAGTATCTACAGGGGCCGCGGCTACACCTTC.